Listed below are T cell receptor beta chains from one sample, sequenced in a study of blood T cell repertoires in COVID-19. The table came from immunoSEQ multiplex PCR; TCRdb's copy has only in-frame clones and leaves some out. The sample records about 400,000 clones, nearly 90% being singletons. Sequenced: PBMCs or T cells enriched from blood (not recorded which). Receptor source: a woman under 40 who had recovered from COVID-19. The CDR3 runs from the conserved cysteine through the conserved F or W. D genes are given only for firm matches. Size values are once, few and many counts, or a class for expanded clones, and some rows have none.

TRBJ1-1 - 14 TRBV4-1 TRBD1 TGCGCCAGCAGTTGGGACAGATCGAACACTGAAGCTTTCTTT CASSWDRSNTEAFF
TRBJ2-7 - 13 TRBV19 TRBD2 TGTGCCAGTAGTGTCACTAGCGGGTACGAGCAGTACTTC CASSVTSGYEQYF
TRBJ1-2 - 14 TRBV7-9 TRBD1 TGTGCCAGCATCCGACAGGGGGCGATTTCTGGCTACACCTTC CASIRQGAISGYTF
TRBJ2-7 - 14 TRBV19 - TGTGCCAGTAGTAGGGGTAGGGAGGCCTACGAGCAGTACTTC CASSRGREAYEQYF
TRBJ2-3 - 17 TRBV9 - TGTGCCAGCAGCCTTAGGACGGCGGGCCGGCGGGCAGATACGCAGTATTTT CASSLRTAGRRADTQYF
TRBJ1-1 - 14 TRBV7-9 - TGTGCCAGCAGCCGTTCGACAGTGAACACTGAAGCTTTCTTT CASSRSTVNTEAFF
TRBJ2-1 - 15 TRBV5-4 - TGTGCCAGCAGCGACACGCACCAATCCTACAATGAGCAGTTCTTC CASSDTHQSYNEQFF
TRBJ1-1 - 13 TRBV27 - TGTGCCAGCAGTACCTCGAGGATCACTGAAGCTTTCTTT CASSTSRITEAFF
TRBJ2-3 - 10 TRBV12-3/TRBV12-4 - TGTGCCAGCAGCTTAGATACGCAGTATTTT CASSLDTQYF
TRBJ1-4 - 17 TRBV5-1 TRBD1 TGCGCCAGCAGCTTCCAGGGACAGGGGGGTTCGAGTGAAAAACTGTTTTTT CASSFQGQGGSSEKLFF
TRBJ2-1 - 17 TRBV7-2 TRBD2 TGTGCCAGCAGCCACTCCCCCCAGCGGGGGGCCTCCAATGAGCAGTTCTTC CASSHSPQRGASNEQFF
TRBJ1-4 - 16 TRBV15 - TGTGCCACCAGCAGACTCTATGGGGGGGCTAATGAAAAACTGTTTTTT CATSRLYGGANEKLFF
TRBJ2-1 few 15 TRBV2 TRBD2 TGTGCCAGCAGTGTGTTGACTAGCGGCCCCAGTGAGCAGTTCTTC CASSVLTSGPSEQFF
TRBJ2-7 - 13 TRBV12-3/TRBV12-4 TRBD2 TGTGCCAGCAGTCCTGGACTAGCCTACGAGCAGTACTTC CASSPGLAYEQYF
TRBJ1-6 once 15 TRBV18 TRBD1 TGTGCCAGCTCACCACCTGGGACAGCCAATTCACCCCTCCACTTT CASSPPGTANSPLHF
TRBJ1-1 - 14 TRBV11-1 - TGTGCCAGCACCCTCGGGATTTATAACACTGAAGCTTTCTTT CASTLGIYNTEAFF
TRBJ2-1 - 17 TRBV10-2 TRBD1 TGCGCCAGCAGGATAAGCTGGGGGGACAGGGGCGTGAATGAGCAGTTCTTC CASRISWGDRGVNEQFF
TRBJ1-2 - 12 TRBV29-1 - TGCAGCGTTGTGGCCAGGGGATATGGCTACACCTTC CSVVARGYGYTF
TRBJ2-7 - 12 TRBV12-3/TRBV12-4 - TGTGCCAGCAGGGGCCCGTCCTACGAGCAGTACTTC CASRGPSYEQYF
TRBJ2-1 - 16 TRBV27 TRBD1 TGTGCCAGCAGTTTATGGACAGGGGCTAGCTACAATGAGCAGTTCTTC CASSLWTGASYNEQFF
TRBJ1-1 - 14 TRBV11-3 TRBD1 TGTGCCAGCAGCTTAAACAGGGGGAGCACTGAAGCTTTCTTT CASSLNRGSTEAFF
TRBJ2-7 once 15 TRBV4-1 TRBD2 TGCGCCAGCAGCCGAGGCAACGGGGGGTGGGACGAGCAGTACTTC CASSRGNGGWDEQYF
TRBJ2-2 - 17 TRBV9 TRBD2 TGTGCCAGCAGCGTACCACTAGCGGGAGAAGACACCGGGGAGCTGTTTTTT CASSVPLAGEDTGELFF
TRBJ2-2 - 16 TRBV7-7 TRBD1 TGTGCTAGCAGCCGACGAGCAGGGGGACACACCGGGGAGCTGTTTTTT CASSRRAGGHTGELFF
TRBJ1-4 - 15 TRBV28 - TGTGCCAGCAGTTTGGTCGGCGGGTCAAATGAAAAACTGTTTTTT CASSLVGGSNEKLFF
TRBJ1-4 - 14 TRBV4-1 - TGCGCCAGCAGCCAACCAATCGTCAGTGAAAAACTGTTTTTT CASSQPIVSEKLFF
TRBJ1-2 once 15 TRBV28 TRBD1 TGTGCCAGCAGTTTAGACAGGGGGCGCATGAATGGCTACACCTTC CASSLDRGRMNGYTF
TRBJ1-2 - 16 TRBV5-4 TRBD1 TGTGCCAGCAGCTTGGCATCCAGGGGGTTTGGCTATGGCTACACCTTC CASSLASRGFGYGYTF
TRBJ1-1 few 14 TRBV10-3 - TGTGCCATCAGAGAACAGTTTCGCACCACTGAAGCTTTCTTT CAIREQFRTTEAFF
TRBJ2-3 - 15 TRBV7-2 TRBD2 TGTGCCAGCAGCCTGGGACTAGCGGGACCAGATACGCAGTATTTT CASSLGLAGPDTQYF
TRBJ2-7 few 13 TRBV6-2/TRBV6-3 - TGTGCCAGCAGTGTCGGGGAGGTTAAAGAGCAGTACTTC CASSVGEVKEQYF
TRBJ2-1 - 15 TRBV6-2/TRBV6-3 - TGTGCCAGCAGTTACTCGGCCGGGTCGGGCAATGAGCAGTTCTTC CASSYSAGSGNEQFF
TRBJ2-7 - 14 TRBV19 - TGTGCCAGTAGTAAGACCCGGGAGCCCTACGAGCAGTACTTC CASSKTREPYEQYF
TRBJ1-2 - 13 TRBV9 TRBD1 TGTGCCAGCAGCGCCCGGACAGGGTATGGCTACACCTTC CASSARTGYGYTF
TRBJ1-6 - 14 TRBV7-2 - TGTGCCAGCAGCGCTAGCTCCTATAATTCACCCCTCCACTTT CASSASSYNSPLHF
TRBJ1-4 - 17 TRBV12-5 - TGTGCTAGTGGTTTGGCCTCCCTCACAGGGATTGAGCTCAAACTGTTTTTT CASGLASLTGIELKLFF
TRBJ1-5 - 14 TRBV28 - TGTGCCAGCTTGTGGGGAGGGGGAAATCAGCCCCAGCATTTT CASLWGGGNQPQHF
TRBJ1-5 - 14 TRBV27 TRBD1 TGTGCCAGCAGTTTATCGACAGGGGTTCAGCCCCAGCATTTT CASSLSTGVQPQHF
TRBJ2-2 - 15 TRBV28 - TGTGCCAGCAGTTTCCGGACAGCGAACACCGGGGAGCTGTTTTTT CASSFRTANTGELFF
TRBJ2-5 few 13 TRBV30 TRBD2 TGTGCCTGGAGTCTAGCGGGAGCCGAGACCCAGTACTTC CAWSLAGAETQYF
TRBJ2-7 - 14 TRBV7-8 TRBD1 TGTGCCAGCAGCTGGCAACAGGGGGGACTCGAGCAGTACTTC CASSWQQGGLEQYF
TRBJ2-1 - 15 TRBV7-6 TRBD2 TGTGCCAGCAGCTCTAGCGGGAGGGCCAGAAACGAGCAGTTCTTC CASSSSGRARNEQFF
TRBJ1-2 - 13 TRBV12-3/TRBV12-4 - TGTGCCAGCAGTTTGACAGCCAACTATGGCTACACCTTC CASSLTANYGYTF
TRBJ2-2 - 15 TRBV30 TRBD1 TGTGCCTGGAGCCCGGGACAGGGATACACCGGGGAGCTGTTTTTT CAWSPGQGYTGELFF
TRBJ1-4 - 14 TRBV2 TRBD1 TGTGCCAGCAGTAGGGGACAGGGGGAGGGAAAACTGTTTTTT CASSRGQGEGKLFF